This entry concerns a single T cell receptor beta chain. This clone's antigen is unknown. Base qualities are not at hand, and no much larger clone is one base apart. The data were taken from a study of CD8+ T cells in alopecia areata (dated by TCRdb to between 2018 and 2020). Broadly, across the study: To study T cell clonal expansion in alopecia areata, the researchers applied high-throughput TCRbeta sequencing to both the C3H/HeJ mouse model and human patients. On the human side, TCRbeta sequencing was run on scalp tissue and on sorted CD4+ and CD8+ peripheral blood T cells from healthy controls and from alopecia areata patients with either patchy or totalis/universalis disease. Scalp clonality was compared across normal scalp (n=4), patchy alopecia areata scalp (n=8), and alopecia totalis/universalis scalp (n=8). RNA was obtained with the PAXgene miRNA kit for fixed scalp, the miRNeasy kit for PBMCs, and the RNeasy kit for mouse skin. Amplification of TCRbeta CDR3 regions was done by immunoSEQ multiplex PCR using 35 Vbeta forward primers and 13 Jbeta reverse primers.

The library relied on the immunoSEQ multiplex PCR assay. RNA was extracted from all samples and reverse transcribed into cDNA, which served as template for TCR sequencing. SuperScript III was used to make first-strand cDNA, primed with a 2:1 mix of oligo-dT and random hexamers. A synthetic immune receptor repertoire was used to assess amplification bias, and residual bias was removed computationally. The source study handled its data this way. Raw reads were preprocessed to remove errors, and CDR3 was defined according to IMGT conventions as the region from the conserved cysteine to phenylalanine. Clonality was computed as 1 minus the Shannon entropy, with the entropy normalized by log2 of the number of productive unique TCRs. Whether scalp clones were CD4 or CD8 was inferred by matching scalp TCRbeta sequences against CD4 and CD8 repertoires sorted from blood. TCRdb obtained this table from immuneACCESS and retained in-frame rearrangements with V and J assigned. These tables miss some clones; where compared with another copy, unresolved V genes account for less than half of the shortfall, and the remainder is unexplained. D and trimming were read from the DNA, whereas the V and J calls and clone size are those reported in that table. The sample contains some 150,000 clones, less than 75% of them found a single time. The ten biggest clones cover 30% to 45% of the sample.

From the cysteine up to the phenylalanine, the CDR3 has a length of 13 residues. The only DNA kept is the CDR3, 39 bases in frame from the first base. As encoded in the germline V gene, CDR1 is SGHVS while CDR2 is FNYEAQ. The junction shows trimming of 1 base on V and 4 bases on J, plus 7 bases between the germline ends. Findings and caveats that apply to the study as a whole: Lesional scalp, especially in alopecia totalis/universalis, showed higher clonality and more expanded CD8+ clones than normal scalp, suggesting antigenic drive. Shared TCR sequences between patients were less evident than in mice, which may be partly attributable to HLA diversity in the patient population. Unlike mouse skin, which is dominated by gammadelta T cells, normal human skin has resident alphabeta T cells that are also sequenced, and this complicates analysis of the scalp TCR repertoire.

PBMCs were separated by density centrifugation and stained for CD3, CD4 and CD8, after which CD4+ and CD8+ T cells were sorted on a FACSAria. Scalp biopsies and blood samples were provided by unaffected controls. Sequencing used CD8+ T cells sorted from blood. The receptor comes from a human donor in good health. The chain uses TRBV7-6 and TRBJ1-1; the D gene assignment is ambiguous. The DNA is TGTGCCAGCAGCTTAGGGGCCATCACTGAAGCTTTCTTT. Translated, it gives CASSLGAITEAFF.